This T cell receptor (beta chain) was recorded in a study of kidney transplant recipient with SARS-CoV-2 infection. This clonotype came up many times. This CDR3 is 11 amino acids long. TCRdb used MiXCR to reprocess the reads, holding one entry per CDR3 protein. The table lists fewer than 250,000 distinct CDR3 sequences, about 30% of them singletons. The source material was a blood sample, sampled at baseline and between days 110 and 120 from a kidney transplant recipient. This clonotype originated in a male patient between 25 and 40 years old who had COVID-19 and was a kidney transplant recipient. Some T cells may have come from the graft donor. The genes are TRBV3-2 and TRBJ2-5. TRBV3-2 is a recognized pseudogene. CDR3 loop: CASSQDETQYF. In DNA form, the CDR3 reads TGTGCCAGCAGCCAAGACGAGACCCAGTACTTC.